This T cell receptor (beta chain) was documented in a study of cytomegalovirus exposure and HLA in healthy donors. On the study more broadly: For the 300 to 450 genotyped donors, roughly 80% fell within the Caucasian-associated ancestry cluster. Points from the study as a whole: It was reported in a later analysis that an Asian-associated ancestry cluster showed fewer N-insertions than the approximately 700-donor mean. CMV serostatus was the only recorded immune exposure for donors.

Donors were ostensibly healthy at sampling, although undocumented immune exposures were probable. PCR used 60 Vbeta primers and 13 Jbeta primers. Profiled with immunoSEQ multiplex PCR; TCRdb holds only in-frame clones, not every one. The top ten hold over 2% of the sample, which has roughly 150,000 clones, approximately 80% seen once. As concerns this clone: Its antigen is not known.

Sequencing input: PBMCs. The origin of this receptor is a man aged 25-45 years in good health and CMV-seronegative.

The CDR3 coding sequence is TGTGCCAGCAGCGTAGAAAGACAGGGGCCGTACAATGAGCAGTTCTTC. Its protein is CASSVERQGPYNEQFF. The chain carries TRBV9 and TRBJ2-1; TRBD1 matches at 8 bases. V lost 0 bases, J lost 4 bases, and 6 bases stayed unmatched. Looked up from germline, CDR1 is SGDLS and CDR2 is YYNGEE. The CDR3 covers 16 residues. The entire variable domain, with the rest obtained from reference TRBV9 and TRBJ2-1, is as follows: DSGVTQTPKHLITATGQRVTLRCSPRSGDLSVYWYQQSLDQGLQFLIQYYNGEERAKGNILERFSAQQFPDLHSELNLSSLELGDSALYFCASSVERQGPYNEQFFGPGTRLTVL.